Presented here are 23 T cell receptor beta chains from one specimen sequenced in a study of blood T cell repertoires in COVID-19. TCRdb's table, derived via immunoSEQ multiplex PCR, lists solely in-frame clones and lacks some. In the table there are roughly 320,000 clones, 65% to 90% of which are singletons. The specimen sequenced was PBMCs or T cells enriched from blood (not recorded which). Receptors were obtained from a man aged 30 to 39 who had recovered from COVID-19.

This clone appeared a single time. V gene TRBV5-4 combines with J gene TRBJ2-2; no reliable D call. Trimming took 1 base from V and 1 from J, leaving 14 bases between them. Per germline, CDR1 SGHNT and CDR2 YYREEE (reference sequence). This CDR3 region has 17 residues. CDR3 region: CASSLPGRRVNTGELFF. DNA of the CDR3: TGTGCCAGCAGCTTGCCGGGTCGGAGAGTGAACACCGGGGAGCTGTTTTTT.

The chain employs TRBV11-2 and TRBJ2-5, with 11 bases aligning to TRBD2. The ends lost 3 bases at V and 5 bases at J; junction bases unmatched: 5. From germline, CDR1 is SGHAT and CDR2 FQNNGV. The CDR3 runs 15 residues. In DNA form, the CDR3 reads TGTGCCAGCAGCTTTACTAGCGGGGGCGTGGAGACCCAGTACTTC. This encodes CASSFTSGGVETQYF.

The J gene is TRBJ2-7, the V gene TRBV24-1; D is perhaps TRBD2 (5 bases). Germline loops: CDR1 KGHDR, CDR2 SFDVKD. V dropped 2 bases and J dropped 3 bases, with 16 bases sitting between them. The CDR3 consists of 16 residues. For the CDR3, the DNA is TGTGCCACCAGTGATTCGGGGTCTCCCAAGCGCTACGAGCAGTACTTC. Translated, it gives CATSDSGSPKRYEQYF.

For this clone: At the DNA level, this CDR3 is encoded by other sequences in the same sample as well. The CDR3 bases are TGTGCCAGCTCACCACCAGGACAGGGGGAGCATGGCTACACCTTC. Protein: CASSPPGQGEHGYTF. The chain uses TRBV18 and TRBJ1-2; 10 bases match TRBD1. CDR1 is KGHSH and CDR2 is LQKENI in the germline V gene. The trim removed 0 bases at V and 6 bases at J, leaving 4 bases unmatched. This CDR3 has 15 amino acids.

V and J are TRBV6-5 and TRBJ2-1, with D hard to call. This CDR3 is built from 14 residues. Trimming left V 6 bases short and J 2 bases short, with 11 bases between. Germline-derived CDR1 and CDR2 are MNHEY and SVGAGI. CDR3 DNA sequence: TGTGCCAGCAGGAGCCGAATCACCTACAATGAGCAGTTCTTC. It encodes CASRSRITYNEQFF.

The rearrangement uses TRBV5-6 and TRBJ2-6; 7 bases align to TRBD1. The germline V gene encodes CDR1 SGHDT and CDR2 YYEEEE. The CDR3 spans 16 residues. Trimming took 1 base from V and 2 from J; bases not matched to a gene: 3. The CDR3: CASSLIGGAGANVLTF. CDR3 DNA sequence: TGTGCCAGCAGCTTGATAGGGGGCGCTGGGGCCAACGTCCTGACTTTC. The entire variable domain, with the rest obtained from reference TRBV5-6 and TRBJ2-6, is as follows: DAGVTQSPTHLIKTRGQQVTLRCSPKSGHDTVSWYQQALGQGPQFIFQYYEEEERQRGNFPDRFSGHQFPNYSSELNVNALLLGDSALYLCASSLIGGAGANVLTFGAGSRLTVL.

The chain links TRBV5-1 to TRBJ2-5; TRBD1 matches 10 bases. With V trimmed by 0 bases and J by 4 bases, 3 bases remained unmatched. Germline V CDR1 and CDR2: SGHRS, YFSETQ. The CDR3 extends over 15 amino acids. The CDR3 sequence: CASSLEGTGAETQYF. The DNA of the CDR3 is TGCGCCAGCAGCTTGGAGGGGACAGGGGCAGAGACCCAGTACTTC.

The chain uses TRBV19 and TRBJ1-2, with TRBD1 matching 9 bases. Per germline, CDR1 LNHDA and CDR2 SQIVND (reference sequence). The junction had 8 bases not matched to a gene; V was cut back by 7 bases and J by 8 bases. The CDR3 consists of 13 residues. The CDR3: CASNRDRADGYTF. CDR3 bases: TGTGCCAGTAATAGGGACAGGGCTGACGGCTACACCTTC.

The chain links TRBV29-1 to TRBJ2-2, with D possibly matching TRBD1 (6 bases). The CDR3 spans 13 residues. Trimming pared 4 bases from V and 6 bases from J, leaving 12 bases between. The germline CDR1 and CDR2 sequences are SQVTM and ANQGSEA. The CDR3 region has the DNA TGCAGCGTTGTATCACAGGGCGCCGGGGAGCTGTTTTTT. Its protein is CSVVSQGAGELFF.

The V call is TRBV2, the J call TRBJ2-2; 9 bases match TRBD2. V was clipped by 7 bases and J by 6 bases; unmatched bases: 9. CDR3 length: 15 residues. Germline V gene lookup returns CDR1 SNHLY and CDR2 FYNNEI. In nucleotides, the CDR3 is TGTGCCAGCAAGGACCAGGGACTAGCATCCGGGGAGCTGTTTTTT. Encoded protein: CASKDQGLASGELFF.

The chain carries TRBV6-4 and TRBJ2-2, with 7 bases identical to TRBD2. Germline CDR1 is MRHNA and CDR2 is SNTAGT. This CDR3 comprises 17 residues. The junction had 4 bases not matched to a gene; V was cut back by 0 bases and J by 0 bases. CDR3 loop: CASSDSSLASNTGELFF. The DNA of the CDR3 is TGTGCCAGCAGTGACTCGTCACTAGCGTCGAACACCGGGGAGCTGTTTTTT.

The chain has TRBV4-2 and TRBJ2-7, with TRBD1 as a possible D gene (5 bases). This CDR3 comprises 15 residues. The germline CDR1 and CDR2 sequences are LGHNA and YNFKEQ. V lost 3 bases to trimming and J lost 3 bases, with 15 bases between them. CDR3 sequence (DNA): TGTGCCAGCAGCCATCCGACAGTGGGCCGCTACGAGCAGTACTTC. Its translation is CASSHPTVGRYEQYF.

The gene calls are TRBV4-1 and TRBJ1-5; 7 bases map to TRBD1. V lost 4 bases, J lost 9 bases, and 12 bases stayed unmatched. The CDR3 covers 15 residues. Germline loops: CDR1 MGHRA, CDR2 YSYEKL. The CDR3 bases are TGCGCCAGCAGCCCCACAGGGGACCTAATAGGGCCCCAGCATTTT. It specifies CASSPTGDLIGPQHF.

The chain employs TRBV5-1 and TRBJ1-4, with 7 nucleotides matching TRBD1. Germline V lookup: CDR1 SGHRS, CDR2 YFSETQ. CDR3 length equals 16 residues. J lost 7 bases, V lost 0 bases, and 9 bases had no gene match. CDR3 nucleotides: TGCGCCAGCAGCTTGGGACAGGGATTGTATGTTGAAAAACTGTTTTTT. This encodes CASSLGQGLYVEKLFF. Together with reference TRBV5-1 and TRBJ1-4, the CDR3 gives the full variable domain: KAGVTQTPRYLIKTRGQQVTLSCSPISGHRSVSWYQQTPGQGLQFLFEYFSETQRNKGNFPGRFSGRQFSNSRSEMNVSTLELGDSALYLCASSLGQGLYVEKLFFGSGTQLSVL.

The J gene is TRBJ2-5, the V gene TRBV6-2 or TRBV6-3; 11 nucleotides align to TRBD1. CDR1 and CDR2 (germline): MNHEY, SVGEGT. The CDR3 contains 18 residues. Trimming at V came to 5 bases and at J to 5 bases, leaving 16 bases not matched to a gene. The chain's CDR3 is CASSTNSSGQGAMETQYF. In DNA, the CDR3 is TGTGCCAGCAGTACCAACTCGTCCGGACAGGGGGCTATGGAGACCCAGTACTTC.

CDR3 DNA sequence: TGTGCCAGCAGCTTAGGGGCGCTAGCGGGTTCCTACAATGAGCAGTTCTTC. Encoded protein: CASSLGALAGSYNEQFF. The genes are TRBV7-9 and TRBJ2-1; 8 bases match TRBD2. Germline loops: CDR1 SEHNR, CDR2 FQNEAQ (reference sequence). V lost 1 base, J lost 1 base, and 6 bases stayed unmatched. The CDR3 contains 17 residues.

This clone was observed a few times. The CDR3: CASSRTSGRQDTQYF. Written as DNA, the CDR3 is TGCGCCAGCAGCCGTACTAGCGGGAGACAAGATACGCAGTATTTT. The chain is built from TRBV5-1 and TRBJ2-3, with TRBD2 identical over 11 bases. The CDR3 covers 15 residues. Germline-derived CDR1 and CDR2 are SGHRS and YFSETQ. V lost 4 bases and J lost 5; bases outside the gene matches: 6.

The V and J genes are TRBV6-5 and TRBJ2-2, with D possibly matching TRBD1 (6 bases). This CDR3 spans 15 amino acids. The V gene lost 6 bases and the J gene lost 1 base, with 12 bases spanning the gap. Per the germline V gene, CDR1 is MNHEY and CDR2 is SVGAGI. The CDR3: CASRRTVKNTGELFF. The CDR3 DNA reads TGTGCCAGCAGGCGGACAGTCAAGAACACCGGGGAGCTGTTTTTT.

A word on this clone: Different DNA sequences within this sample yield the same CDR3. The chain couples TRBV18 to TRBJ1-2, with D uncertain. Trimming removed 3 bases from V and 5 bases from J, with 10 bases in between. This CDR3 has 13 amino acids. The germline gives CDR1 KGHSH, CDR2 LQKENI. The CDR3 here is CASSPGQVYGYTF. The DNA for the CDR3 is TGTGCCAGCTCACCGGGCCAGGTGTATGGCTACACCTTC. The full variable domain, in which reference TRBV18 and TRBJ1-2 provide the parts outside the CDR3, is NAGVMQNPRHLVRRRGQEARLRCSPMKGHSHVYWYRQLPEEGLKFMVYLQKENIIDESGMPKERFSAEFPKEGPSILRIQQVVRGDSAAYFCASSPGQVYGYTFGSGTRLTVV.

The chain has TRBV19 and TRBJ2-1, with 8 nucleotides matching TRBD1. CDR1 is LNHDA, CDR2 SQIVND, per germline (reference sequence). The CDR3 spans 14 residues. The J segment lost 3 bases and the V segment lost 4 bases, leaving 2 bases of the junction unmatched. CDR3 bases: TGTGCCAGTAGTACTGGACAGGGCTACAATGAGCAGTTCTTC. This gives the protein CASSTGQGYNEQFF.

The chain joins TRBV7-8 to TRBJ1-1; TRBD1 matches at 8 bases. From germline, CDR1 is SGHVS and CDR2 FQNEAQ. The V and J ends lost 2 bases and 11 bases, in that order; junction bases with no gene match: 13. CDR3 length: 15 residues. The CDR3 DNA sequence: TGTGCCAGCAGCTTACAGGGACAGGCCGAATGGGGGGCTTTCTTT. This gives the protein CASSLQGQAEWGAFF.

The chain links TRBV9 to TRBJ2-2; no reliable D call. The CDR3 spans 15 residues. Trimming removed 1 base from V and 0 bases from J, with 7 bases in between. Germline lookup yields CDR1 SGDLS and CDR2 YYNGEE. This CDR3 reads CASSVRGTNTGELFF. The CDR3 bases are TGTGCCAGCAGCGTAAGAGGAACGAACACCGGGGAGCTGTTTTTT.

The rearrangement joins TRBV5-3 to TRBJ2-1, with D possibly TRBD2 on 5 matching bases. TRBV5-3 belongs to the ORF category, with a function that is uncertain. Deletions cut 2 bases from V and 4 bases from J, with 13 bases between. The CDR3 spans 15 residues. In DNA form, the CDR3 reads TGTGCCAGAAGCTTTGCACTAGAAACTTACAATGAGCAGTTCTTC. Its translation: CARSFALETYNEQFF.